The T cell receptor (beta chain) described here comes from a study of shared clonotypes between healthy human individuals. Assay: immunoSEQ multiplex PCR; the TCRdb copy retains only in-frame clones and omits some. Of approximately 980,000 clones in the sample, 70% to 85% were seen once. Sequenced sample: memory CD4+ T cells sorted from blood. Subset reported: CD45RA-negative fraction. This TCR was recovered from a man aged 18-30 years in good health.

DNA of the CDR3: TGTGCCAGCAGTTCCTCGACAGGGGTGGCTTTCTTT. Protein: CASSSSTGVAFF. V is TRBV7-2 and J is TRBJ1-1; 8 positions agree with TRBD1. The CDR3 contains 12 residues. V lost 6 bases, J lost 11 bases, and 8 bases stayed unmatched. In germline, CDR1 is SGHTA, CDR2 FQGNSA.